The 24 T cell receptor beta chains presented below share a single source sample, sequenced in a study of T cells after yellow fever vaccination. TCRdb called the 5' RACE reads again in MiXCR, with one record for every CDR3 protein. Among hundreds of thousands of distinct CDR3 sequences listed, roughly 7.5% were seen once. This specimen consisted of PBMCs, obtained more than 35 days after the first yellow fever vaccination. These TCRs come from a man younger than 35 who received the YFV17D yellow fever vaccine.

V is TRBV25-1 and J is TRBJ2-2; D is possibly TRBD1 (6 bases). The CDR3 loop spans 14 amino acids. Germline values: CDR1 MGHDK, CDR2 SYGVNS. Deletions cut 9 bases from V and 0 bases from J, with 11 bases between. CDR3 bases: TGTGCCAGTACAGGGCCATCGAACACCGGGGAGCTGTTTTTT. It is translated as CASTGPSNTGELFF.

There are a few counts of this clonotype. CDR3 coding DNA: TGCGCCAGCAGCTTGGCCGCGGGGTCGTACCAAGAGACCCAGTACTTC. Translating it yields CASSLAAGSYQETQYF. The chain recombines TRBV5-1 with TRBJ2-5; D perhaps matches TRBD2 (6 bases). Trimming took off 0 bases at V and 0 bases at J, with 12 bases between the two ends. The CDR3 runs 16 residues. Germline V gene sequence: CDR1 SGHRS, CDR2 YFSETQ.

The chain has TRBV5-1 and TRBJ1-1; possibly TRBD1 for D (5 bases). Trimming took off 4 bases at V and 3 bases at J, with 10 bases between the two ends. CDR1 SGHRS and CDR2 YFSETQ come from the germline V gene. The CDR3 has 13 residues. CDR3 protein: CASSPGTYTEAFF. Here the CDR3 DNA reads TGCGCCAGCAGCCCGGGGACCTACACTGAAGCTTTCTTT.

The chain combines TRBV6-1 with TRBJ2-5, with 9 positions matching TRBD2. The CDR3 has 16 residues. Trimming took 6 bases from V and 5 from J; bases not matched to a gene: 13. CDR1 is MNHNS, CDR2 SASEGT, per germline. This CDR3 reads CASSHLWRGGRETQYF. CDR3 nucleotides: TGTGCCAGCAGCCATTTGTGGCGGGGGGGTCGTGAGACCCAGTACTTC.

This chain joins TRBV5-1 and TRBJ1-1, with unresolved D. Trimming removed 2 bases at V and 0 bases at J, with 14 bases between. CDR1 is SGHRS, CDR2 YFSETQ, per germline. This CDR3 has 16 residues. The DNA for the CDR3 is TGCGCCAGCAGCTTCAGGTCTCCGAACATGAACACTGAAGCTTTCTTT. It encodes CASSFRSPNMNTEAFF. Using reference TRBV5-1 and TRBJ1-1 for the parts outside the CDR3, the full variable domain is KAGVTQTPRYLIKTRGQQVTLSCSPISGHRSVSWYQQTPGQGLQFLFEYFSETQRNKGNFPGRFSGRQFSNSRSEMNVSTLELGDSALYLCASSFRSPNMNTEAFFGQGTRLTVV.

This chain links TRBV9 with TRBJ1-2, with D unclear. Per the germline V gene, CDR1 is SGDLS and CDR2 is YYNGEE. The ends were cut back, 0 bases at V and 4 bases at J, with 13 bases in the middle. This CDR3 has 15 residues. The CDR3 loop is CASSVDDTSFYGYTF. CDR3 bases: TGTGCCAGCAGCGTAGATGACACCTCCTTCTATGGCTACACCTTC.

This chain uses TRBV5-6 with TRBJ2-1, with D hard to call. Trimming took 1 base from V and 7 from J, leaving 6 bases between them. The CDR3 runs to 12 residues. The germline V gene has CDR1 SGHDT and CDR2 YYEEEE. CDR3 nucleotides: TGTGCCAGCAGCTTGCCGGCTAATGAGCAGTTCTTC. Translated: CASSLPANEQFF.

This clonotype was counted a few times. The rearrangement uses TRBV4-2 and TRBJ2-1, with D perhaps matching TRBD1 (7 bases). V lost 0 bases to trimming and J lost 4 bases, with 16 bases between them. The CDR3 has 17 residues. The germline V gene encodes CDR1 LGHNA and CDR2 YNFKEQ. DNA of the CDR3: TGTGCCAGCAGCCAAGATCCCGACAGGGAGGTTTACAATGAGCAGTTCTTC. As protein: CASSQDPDREVYNEQFF.

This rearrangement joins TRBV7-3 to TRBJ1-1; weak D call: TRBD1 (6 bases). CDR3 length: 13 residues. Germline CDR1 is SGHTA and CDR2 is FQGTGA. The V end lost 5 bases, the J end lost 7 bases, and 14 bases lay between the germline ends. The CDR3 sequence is CASSAQGAGEAFF. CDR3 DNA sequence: TGTGCCAGCAGCGCACAGGGCGCGGGTGAAGCTTTCTTT.

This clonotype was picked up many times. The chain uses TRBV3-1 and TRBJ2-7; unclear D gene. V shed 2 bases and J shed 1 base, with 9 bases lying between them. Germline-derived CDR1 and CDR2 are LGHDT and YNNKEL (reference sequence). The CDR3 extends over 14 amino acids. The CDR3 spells CASSQFSESYEQYF. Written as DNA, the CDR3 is TGTGCCAGCAGCCAATTTAGTGAGTCCTACGAGCAGTACTTC.

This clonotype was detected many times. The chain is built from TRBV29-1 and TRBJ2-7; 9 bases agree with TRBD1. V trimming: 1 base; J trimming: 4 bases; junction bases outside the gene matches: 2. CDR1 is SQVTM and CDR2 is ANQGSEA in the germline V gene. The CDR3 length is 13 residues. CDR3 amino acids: CSVEGGQGYEQYF. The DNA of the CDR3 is TGCAGCGTTGAAGGGGGACAGGGATACGAGCAGTACTTC.

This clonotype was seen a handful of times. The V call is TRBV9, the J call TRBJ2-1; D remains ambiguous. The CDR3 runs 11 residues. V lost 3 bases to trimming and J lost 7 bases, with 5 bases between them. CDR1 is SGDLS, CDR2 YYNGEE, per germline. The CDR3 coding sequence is TGTGCCAGCAGCGCCTTGAATGAGCAGTTCTTC. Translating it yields CASSALNEQFF.

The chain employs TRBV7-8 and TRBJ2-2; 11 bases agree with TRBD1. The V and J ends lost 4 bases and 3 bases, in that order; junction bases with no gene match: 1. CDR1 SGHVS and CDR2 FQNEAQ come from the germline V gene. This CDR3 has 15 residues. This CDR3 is CASSWTGGDTGELFF. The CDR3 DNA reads TGTGCCAGCAGCTGGACAGGGGGCGACACCGGGGAGCTGTTTTTT.

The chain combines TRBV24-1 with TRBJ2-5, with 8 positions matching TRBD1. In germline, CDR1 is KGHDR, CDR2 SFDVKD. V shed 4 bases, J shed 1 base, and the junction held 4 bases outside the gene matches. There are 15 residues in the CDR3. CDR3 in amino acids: CATSDSGQGQETQYF. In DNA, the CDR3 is TGTGCCACCAGTGACTCCGGACAGGGCCAAGAGACCCAGTACTTC.

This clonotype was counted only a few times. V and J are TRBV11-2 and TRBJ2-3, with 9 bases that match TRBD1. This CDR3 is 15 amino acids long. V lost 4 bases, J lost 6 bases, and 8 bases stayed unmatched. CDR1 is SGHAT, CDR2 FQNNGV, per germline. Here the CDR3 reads CASSSYRGRGDTQYF. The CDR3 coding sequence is TGTGCCAGCAGCTCATACAGGGGGCGAGGGGATACGCAGTATTTT.

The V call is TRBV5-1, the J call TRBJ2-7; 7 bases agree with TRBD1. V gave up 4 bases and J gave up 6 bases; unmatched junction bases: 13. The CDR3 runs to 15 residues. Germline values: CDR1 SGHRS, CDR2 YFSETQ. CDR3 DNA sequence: TGCGCCAGCAGCCCTTCGGGACAGTTGGGCTTCGAGCAGTACTTC. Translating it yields CASSPSGQLGFEQYF. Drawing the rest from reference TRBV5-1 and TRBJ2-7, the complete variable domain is KAGVTQTPRYLIKTRGQQVTLSCSPISGHRSVSWYQQTPGQGLQFLFEYFSETQRNKGNFPGRFSGRQFSNSRSEMNVSTLELGDSALYLCASSPSGQLGFEQYFGPGTRLTVT.

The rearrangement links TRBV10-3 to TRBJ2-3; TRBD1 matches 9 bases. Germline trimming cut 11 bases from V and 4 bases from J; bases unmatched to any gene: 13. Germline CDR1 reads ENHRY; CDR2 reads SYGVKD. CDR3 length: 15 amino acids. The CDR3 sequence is CAAYPGQGIPDTQYF. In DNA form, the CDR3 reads TGTGCCGCCTACCCGGGACAGGGAATTCCAGATACGCAGTATTTT.

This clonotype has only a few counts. In DNA form, the CDR3 reads TGTGCCAGCCAACTAGCGGGGGATTCCTACGAGCAGTACTTC. The encoded protein is CASQLAGDSYEQYF. This chain links TRBV6-1 with TRBJ2-7, with TRBD2 matching over 11 bases. Germline V gene data show CDR1 as MNHNS and CDR2 as SASEGT. Trimming removed 8 bases from V and 1 base from J; junction bases left unmatched: 4. The CDR3 extends over 14 amino acids.

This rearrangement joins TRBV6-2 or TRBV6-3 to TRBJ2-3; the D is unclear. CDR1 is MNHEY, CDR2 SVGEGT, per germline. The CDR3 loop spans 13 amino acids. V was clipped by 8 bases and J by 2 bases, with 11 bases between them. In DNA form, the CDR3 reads TGTGCCAGCGCACGGCCCAACACAGATACGCAGTATTTT. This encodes CASARPNTDTQYF.

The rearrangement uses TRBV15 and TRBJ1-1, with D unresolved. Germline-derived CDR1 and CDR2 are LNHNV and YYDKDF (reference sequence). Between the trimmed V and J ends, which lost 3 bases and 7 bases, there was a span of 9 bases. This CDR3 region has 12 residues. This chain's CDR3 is CATSRQDGEAFF. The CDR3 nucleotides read TGTGCCACCAGCAGGCAGGACGGTGAAGCTTTCTTT.

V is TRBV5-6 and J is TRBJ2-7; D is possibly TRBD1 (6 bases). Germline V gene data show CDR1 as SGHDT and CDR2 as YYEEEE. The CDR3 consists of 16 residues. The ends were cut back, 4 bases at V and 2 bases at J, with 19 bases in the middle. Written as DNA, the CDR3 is TGTGCCAGCAGCGGAATCCCCCAGGGGACGCCCTACGAGCAGTACGTC. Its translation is CASSGIPQGTPYEQYV.

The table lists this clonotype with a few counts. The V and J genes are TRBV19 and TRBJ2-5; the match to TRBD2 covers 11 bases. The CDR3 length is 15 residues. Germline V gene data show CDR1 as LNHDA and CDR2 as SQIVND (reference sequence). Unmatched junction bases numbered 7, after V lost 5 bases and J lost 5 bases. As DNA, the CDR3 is TGTGCCAGTAGTTCACCGGGACTAGCGGATGAGACCCAGTACTTC. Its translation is CASSSPGLADETQYF. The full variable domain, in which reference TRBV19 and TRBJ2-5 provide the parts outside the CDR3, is DGGITQSPKYLFRKEGQNVTLSCEQNLNHDAMYWYRQDPGQGLRLIYYSQIVNDFQKGDIAEGYSVSREKKESFPLTVTSAQKNPTAFYLCASSSPGLADETQYFGPGTRLLVL.

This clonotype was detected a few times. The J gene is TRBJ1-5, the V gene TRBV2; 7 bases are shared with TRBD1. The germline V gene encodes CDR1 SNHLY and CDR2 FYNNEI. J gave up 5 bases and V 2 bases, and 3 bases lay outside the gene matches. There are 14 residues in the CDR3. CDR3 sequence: CASSEYRGYQPQHF. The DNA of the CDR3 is TGTGCCAGCAGTGAATACAGGGGTTATCAGCCCCAGCATTTT.

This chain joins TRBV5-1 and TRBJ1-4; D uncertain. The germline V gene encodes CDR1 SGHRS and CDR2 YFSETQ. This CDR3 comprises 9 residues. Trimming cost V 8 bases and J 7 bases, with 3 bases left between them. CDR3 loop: CASSEKLFF. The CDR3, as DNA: TGCGCCAGTAGTGAAAAACTGTTTTTT.